This T cell receptor (beta chain) was documented in a study of cytomegalovirus exposure and HLA in healthy donors. Researchers ran the PCR with 60 Vbeta and 13 Jbeta primers. The protocol was immunoSEQ multiplex PCR, while the TCRdb copy is restricted to in-frame clones and leaves out a portion. The table counts about 200,000 clones; roughly 6.7% lies in the top ten. The CDR3 extends over 13 amino acids. In germline, CDR1 is SGHRS, CDR2 YFSETQ. V was cut by 2 bases and J by 3 bases, with 8 bases left in between. The clonotype was recovered from a man aged 25-45 years in good health and CMV-seronegative. The chain links TRBV5-1 to TRBJ1-1; no clear D. Material for sequencing was PBMCs. This CDR3 reads CASSLTVYTEAFF. The CDR3 region has the DNA TGCGCCAGCAGCTTAACAGTCTACACTGAAGCTTTCTTT.